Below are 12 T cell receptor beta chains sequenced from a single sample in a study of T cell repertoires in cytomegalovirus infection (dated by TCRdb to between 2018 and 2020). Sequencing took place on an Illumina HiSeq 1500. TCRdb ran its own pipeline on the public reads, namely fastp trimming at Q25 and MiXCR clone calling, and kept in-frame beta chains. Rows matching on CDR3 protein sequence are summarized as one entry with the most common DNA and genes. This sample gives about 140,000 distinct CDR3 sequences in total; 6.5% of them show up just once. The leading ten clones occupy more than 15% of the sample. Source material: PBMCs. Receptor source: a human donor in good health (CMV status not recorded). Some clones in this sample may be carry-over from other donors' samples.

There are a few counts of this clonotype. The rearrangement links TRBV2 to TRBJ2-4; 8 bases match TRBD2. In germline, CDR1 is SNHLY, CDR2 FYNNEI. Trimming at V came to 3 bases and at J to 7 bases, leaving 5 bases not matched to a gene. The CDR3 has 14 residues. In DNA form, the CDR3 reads TGTGCCAGCAGTGAGGCGGGGGGCCTGAACATTCAGTACTTC. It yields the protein CASSEAGGLNIQYF.

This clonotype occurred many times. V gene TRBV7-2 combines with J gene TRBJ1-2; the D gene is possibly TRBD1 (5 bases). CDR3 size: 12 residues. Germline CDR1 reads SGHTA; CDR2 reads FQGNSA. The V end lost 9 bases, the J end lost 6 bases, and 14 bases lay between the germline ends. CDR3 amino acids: CASRGLIHGYTF. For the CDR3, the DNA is TGTGCCAGTCGGGGGTTAATCCATGGCTACACCTTC.

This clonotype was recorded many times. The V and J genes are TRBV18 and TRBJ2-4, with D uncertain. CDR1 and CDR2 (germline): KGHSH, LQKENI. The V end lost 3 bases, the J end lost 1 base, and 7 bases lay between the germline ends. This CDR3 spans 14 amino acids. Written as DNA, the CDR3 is TGTGCCAGCTCACCTCTACCGGCCAAAAACATTCAGTACTTC. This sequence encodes CASSPLPAKNIQYF.

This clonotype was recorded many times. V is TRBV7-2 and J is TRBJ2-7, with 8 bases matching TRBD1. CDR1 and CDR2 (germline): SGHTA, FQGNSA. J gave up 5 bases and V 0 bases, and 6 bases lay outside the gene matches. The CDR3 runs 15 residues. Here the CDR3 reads CASSLAGQGAHEQYF. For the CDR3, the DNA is TGTGCCAGCAGCTTAGCGGGGCAGGGGGCCCACGAGCAGTACTTC.

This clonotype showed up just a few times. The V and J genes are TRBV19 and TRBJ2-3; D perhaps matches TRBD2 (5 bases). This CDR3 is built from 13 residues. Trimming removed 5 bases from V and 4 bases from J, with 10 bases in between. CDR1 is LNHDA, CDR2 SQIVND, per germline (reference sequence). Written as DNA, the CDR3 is TGTGCCAGTAGTCCCGGGATTCCAGATACGCAGTATTTT. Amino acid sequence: CASSPGIPDTQYF.

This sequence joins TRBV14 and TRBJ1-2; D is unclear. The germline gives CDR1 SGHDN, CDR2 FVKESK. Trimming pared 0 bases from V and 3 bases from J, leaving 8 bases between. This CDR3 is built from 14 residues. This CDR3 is CASSQELDYYGYTF. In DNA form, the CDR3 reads TGTGCCAGCAGCCAAGAGTTGGATTACTATGGCTACACCTTC.

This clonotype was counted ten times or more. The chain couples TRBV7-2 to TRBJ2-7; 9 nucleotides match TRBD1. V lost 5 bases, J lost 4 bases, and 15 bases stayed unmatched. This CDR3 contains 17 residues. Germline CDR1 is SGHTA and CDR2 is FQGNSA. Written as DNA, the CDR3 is TGTGCCAGCAGCCCGCCCCCCCAGGACAGGGGTTGGTACGAGCAGTACTTC. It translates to CASSPPPQDRGWYEQYF.

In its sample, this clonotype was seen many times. Here the CDR3 DNA reads TGTGCCAGCTCACCCGGGAGGGGCAGGAATTCACCCCTCCACTTT. It codes for CASSPGRGRNSPLHF. The chain carries TRBV18 and TRBJ1-6, with a possible D match to TRBD1 (5 bases). Trimming left V 3 bases short and J 7 bases short, with 13 bases between. The germline V gene encodes CDR1 KGHSH and CDR2 LQKENI. CDR3 length equals 15 residues.

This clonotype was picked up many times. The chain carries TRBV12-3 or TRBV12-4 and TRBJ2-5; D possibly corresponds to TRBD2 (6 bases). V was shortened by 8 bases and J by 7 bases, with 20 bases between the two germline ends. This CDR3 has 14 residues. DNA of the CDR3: TGTGCCAGCGCGGGGATGACAGCCGTTGCGACCCAGTACTTC. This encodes CASAGMTAVATQYF.

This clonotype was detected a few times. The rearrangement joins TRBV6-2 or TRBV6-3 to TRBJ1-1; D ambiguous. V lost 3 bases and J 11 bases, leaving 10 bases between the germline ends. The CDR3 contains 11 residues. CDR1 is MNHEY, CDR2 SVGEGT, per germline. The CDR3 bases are TGTGCCAGCAGTTATTCCGGGCCCGCTTTCTTT. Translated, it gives CASSYSGPAFF.

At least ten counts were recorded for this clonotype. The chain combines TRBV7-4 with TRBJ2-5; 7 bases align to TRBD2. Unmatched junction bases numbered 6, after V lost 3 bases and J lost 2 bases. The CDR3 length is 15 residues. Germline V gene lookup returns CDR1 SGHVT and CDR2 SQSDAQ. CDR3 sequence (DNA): TGTGCCAGCAGCTTGGTCAAACTAGCGCAAGAGACCCAGTACTTC. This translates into CASSLVKLAQETQYF.

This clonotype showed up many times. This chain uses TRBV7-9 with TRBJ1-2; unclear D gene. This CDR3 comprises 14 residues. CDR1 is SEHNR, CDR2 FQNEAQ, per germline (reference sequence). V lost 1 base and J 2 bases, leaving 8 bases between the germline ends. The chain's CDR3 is CASSLVAENYGYTF. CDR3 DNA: TGTGCCAGCAGCTTAGTGGCAGAAAACTATGGCTACACCTTC.